This is a list of T cell receptor beta chains from one sample in a study of neurological immune-mediated disorders. TCRdb re-analysed the 5' RACE reads in MiXCR, keeping a single row per CDR3 protein. The sample consists of about 80,000 distinct CDR3 sequences, about 5.5% of them appearing once. The sequencing input was PBMCs. The receptors shown here come from a woman in her twenties or thirties with multiple sclerosis. Both conserved end residues are part of each CDR3. Fields, in order: D gene, clone size, V gene, J gene, CDR3 DNA, CDR3 protein. D genes are given only for firm matches. Clone size appears in some rows only: once, few, many, or a class for an expanded clone.

d_call: NA
clone_size: NA
v_call: TRBV20-1
j_call: TRBJ2-1
cdr3_nt: TGCAGTGCCCCCCCTTGGGGGAAAGAAAACTACAATGAGCAGTTCTTC
cdr3_aa: CSAPPWGKENYNEQFF

d_call: TRBD2
clone_size: many
v_call: TRBV11-3
j_call: TRBJ2-3
cdr3_nt: TGTGCCAGCAGCTTAGACTCTAGCGGGAACTTTAGCACAGATACGCAGTATTTT
cdr3_aa: CASSLDSSGNFSTDTQYF

d_call: TRBD2
clone_size: many
v_call: TRBV20-1
j_call: TRBJ2-1
cdr3_nt: TGCAGTGCTAGATCGTCACTAGCGGGGGACAATGAGCAGTTCTTC
cdr3_aa: CSARSSLAGDNEQFF

d_call: NA
clone_size: many
v_call: TRBV19
j_call: TRBJ1-5
cdr3_nt: TGTGCCAGGAGAACCCCGGCCTTAAGCAATCAGCCCCAGCATTTT
cdr3_aa: CARRTPALSNQPQHF

d_call: NA
clone_size: many
v_call: TRBV5-5
j_call: TRBJ1-1
cdr3_nt: TGTGCCAGCAGCTTGGACCCGGCTGTGGGGGAAGCTTTCTTT
cdr3_aa: CASSLDPAVGEAFF

d_call: NA
clone_size: many
v_call: TRBV20-1
j_call: TRBJ2-1
cdr3_nt: TGCAGTGCTAGAGATCCCCGCGCCTACAATGAGCAGTTCTTC
cdr3_aa: CSARDPRAYNEQFF

d_call: NA
clone_size: many
v_call: TRBV4-1
j_call: TRBJ1-2
cdr3_nt: TGCGCCAGCAGCCCGAGGGCAGAAGCGGCCGACTATGGCTACACCTTC
cdr3_aa: CASSPRAEAADYGYTF

d_call: NA
clone_size: NA
v_call: TRBV5-5
j_call: TRBJ2-1
cdr3_nt: TGTGCCAGCAGCTACGTCGGAATAGGGGGGTTTGAGCAGTTCTTC
cdr3_aa: CASSYVGIGGFEQFF

d_call: TRBD1
clone_size: many
v_call: TRBV20-1
j_call: TRBJ2-3
cdr3_nt: TGCAGTGCGACAAGGACAGGCTCGGCTGCAGATACGCAGTATTTT
cdr3_aa: CSATRTGSAADTQYF

d_call: TRBD1
clone_size: many
v_call: TRBV27
j_call: TRBJ2-7
cdr3_nt: TGTGCCAGCAGTCCCAGGGGGTTGGAGCAGTACTTC
cdr3_aa: CASSPRGLEQYF

d_call: NA
clone_size: few
v_call: TRBV5-1
j_call: TRBJ1-1
cdr3_nt: TGCGCCAGCAGCTTCTCGTACGGGAAGAACACTGAAGCTTTCTTT
cdr3_aa: CASSFSYGKNTEAFF

d_call: NA
clone_size: many
v_call: TRBV5-5
j_call: TRBJ2-1
cdr3_nt: TGTGCCAGCAGCTTGGGCCAGGAGGGTGAGCAGTTCTTC
cdr3_aa: CASSLGQEGEQFF

d_call: NA
clone_size: NA
v_call: TRBV7-2
j_call: TRBJ2-1
cdr3_nt: TGTGCCAGCAGCTTGCCAGGGAACAATGAGCAGTTCTTC
cdr3_aa: CASSLPGNNEQFF

d_call: TRBD1
clone_size: many
v_call: TRBV2
j_call: TRBJ1-5
cdr3_nt: TGTGCCAGCATGGGGACAGGGGGATGGAAGACCCAGAATTTT
cdr3_aa: CASMGTGGWKTQNF

d_call: TRBD2
clone_size: many
v_call: TRBV6-2/TRBV6-3
j_call: TRBJ2-1
cdr3_nt: TGTGCCAGCAAAGGACTAGCGGGCTACAATGAGCAGTTCTTC
cdr3_aa: CASKGLAGYNEQFF

d_call: TRBD2
clone_size: many
v_call: TRBV5-1
j_call: TRBJ2-7
cdr3_nt: TGCGCCAGCAGCATCACAGCGGGAGCCTCATCCGAGCAGTACTTC
cdr3_aa: CASSITAGASSEQYF

d_call: NA
clone_size: many
v_call: TRBV20-1
j_call: TRBJ2-5
cdr3_nt: TGCAGTGCGAATTCCGGGGACACCTACCAAGAGACCCAGTACTTC
cdr3_aa: CSANSGDTYQETQYF

d_call: TRBD1
clone_size: many
v_call: TRBV7-2
j_call: TRBJ1-1
cdr3_nt: TGTGCCAGCAGCTTAGCCAGGACAGGGATGAACACTGAAGCTTTCTTT
cdr3_aa: CASSLARTGMNTEAFF

d_call: NA
clone_size: NA
v_call: TRBV20-1
j_call: TRBJ2-7
cdr3_nt: TGCAGTGCAACTCGTCCGGGACAAAGCTACGAGCAGTACTTC
cdr3_aa: CSATRPGQSYEQYF

d_call: NA
clone_size: many
v_call: TRBV5-5
j_call: TRBJ1-6
cdr3_nt: TGTGCCAGCAGCTTGGGGGAGCTTAATTCACCCCTCCACTTT
cdr3_aa: CASSLGELNSPLHF

d_call: TRBD2
clone_size: many
v_call: TRBV7-6
j_call: TRBJ2-1
cdr3_nt: TGTGCCAGCAGCTTAGTTATGGGACTAGCCATCCATGAGCAGTTCTTC
cdr3_aa: CASSLVMGLAIHEQFF

d_call: TRBD1
clone_size: many
v_call: TRBV5-1
j_call: TRBJ1-6
cdr3_nt: TGCGCCAGCAGCCCTTTGGGCCCAGGGGGACGTTCACCCCTCCACTTT
cdr3_aa: CASSPLGPGGRSPLHF

d_call: TRBD2
clone_size: NA
v_call: TRBV7-9
j_call: TRBJ2-7
cdr3_nt: TGTGCCAGCAGCACCGGGACTAGCGGGGGTGGATACGAGCAGTACTTC
cdr3_aa: CASSTGTSGGGYEQYF

d_call: TRBD2
clone_size: many
v_call: TRBV5-1
j_call: TRBJ2-1
cdr3_nt: TGCGCCAGCAGCTTGGAAGCTAGCGGGGGGGTGTATGAGCAGTTCTTC
cdr3_aa: CASSLEASGGVYEQFF

d_call: NA
clone_size: many
v_call: TRBV12-3/TRBV12-4
j_call: TRBJ1-6
cdr3_nt: TGTGCCAGCAGTTTGGGGGGGACCTCATTGGGATTT
cdr3_aa: CASSLGGTSLGF

d_call: NA
clone_size: NA
v_call: TRBV7-6
j_call: TRBJ1-3
cdr3_nt: TGTGCCAGCAGCCCAACCTCGGGGCAGTTCTCTGGAAACACCATATATTTT
cdr3_aa: CASSPTSGQFSGNTIYF

d_call: NA
clone_size: NA
v_call: TRBV6-2/TRBV6-3
j_call: TRBJ2-1
cdr3_nt: TGTGCCAGCAGACCACACCTGGGGAGTAATGAGCAGTTCTTC
cdr3_aa: CASRPHLGSNEQFF

d_call: NA
clone_size: many
v_call: TRBV6-1
j_call: TRBJ2-2
cdr3_nt: TGTGCCAGCTTCGATGCGGGCGCGACGGGGGAGCTGTTTTTT
cdr3_aa: CASFDAGATGELFF

d_call: NA
clone_size: many
v_call: TRBV14
j_call: TRBJ1-1
cdr3_nt: TGTGCCAGCAGCCAATTCAGGGGCATCCGTTCTGAAGCTTTCTTT
cdr3_aa: CASSQFRGIRSEAFF

d_call: NA
clone_size: few
v_call: TRBV12-3/TRBV12-4
j_call: TRBJ1-5
cdr3_nt: TGTGCCAGCAGCCCGGGGGGTAGCAATCAGCCCCAGAATTTT
cdr3_aa: CASSPGGSNQPQNF

d_call: TRBD1
clone_size: many
v_call: TRBV24-1
j_call: TRBJ2-5
cdr3_nt: TGTGCCACCAGTGATTACGGACAGGCGCATGAAGAGACCCAGTACTTC
cdr3_aa: CATSDYGQAHEETQYF

d_call: NA
clone_size: many
v_call: TRBV20-1
j_call: TRBJ1-1
cdr3_nt: TGCAGTGCTAGAGTCCCAGGTGGAGCTTTCTTT
cdr3_aa: CSARVPGGAFF

d_call: NA
clone_size: many
v_call: TRBV10-2
j_call: TRBJ2-2
cdr3_nt: TGCGCCAGTGATACCGGCCGAACTCCGAACACCGGGGAGCTGTTTTTT
cdr3_aa: CASDTGRTPNTGELFF

d_call: NA
clone_size: NA
v_call: TRBV7-2
j_call: TRBJ2-1
cdr3_nt: TGTGCCAGCAGCTTACGGGTATACAATGAGCAGTTCTTC
cdr3_aa: CASSLRVYNEQFF

d_call: NA
clone_size: many
v_call: TRBV6-2/TRBV6-3
j_call: TRBJ2-6
cdr3_nt: TGTGCCAGCATCGAAGGGGGGGCCAACGTCCTGACTTTC
cdr3_aa: CASIEGGANVLTF

d_call: NA
clone_size: many
v_call: TRBV12-3/TRBV12-4
j_call: TRBJ1-5
cdr3_nt: TGTGCCAGCAGTTCGACCGGGACTCAACACCAGCATTTT
cdr3_aa: CASSSTGTQHQHF

d_call: TRBD2
clone_size: NA
v_call: TRBV7-2
j_call: TRBJ2-7
cdr3_nt: TGTGCCAGCAGCTTTCTGGCTAGCGGGAGTACATCTATCACCTACGAGCAGTACTTC
cdr3_aa: CASSFLASGSTSITYEQYF

d_call: NA
clone_size: many
v_call: TRBV27
j_call: TRBJ1-5
cdr3_nt: TGTGCCAGCAGTTTAATGGGTCAGCCCCAGCATTTT
cdr3_aa: CASSLMGQPQHF

d_call: TRBD2
clone_size: many
v_call: TRBV20-1
j_call: TRBJ2-1
cdr3_nt: TGCAGTGCCAGGTCCAGGACAAGCGGGGAATATCGGAAATACAATGAGCAGTTCTTC
cdr3_aa: CSARSRTSGEYRKYNEQFF

d_call: TRBD1
clone_size: many
v_call: TRBV20-1
j_call: TRBJ1-1
cdr3_nt: TGCAGTGCACCCGACAGGGTCAAAGGTTACACTGAAGCTTTCTTT
cdr3_aa: CSAPDRVKGYTEAFF

d_call: NA
clone_size: many
v_call: TRBV20-1
j_call: TRBJ2-7
cdr3_nt: TGCAGTGCTAGAGGCTCGGTCAGGGCGCCCTACGAGCAGTACTTC
cdr3_aa: CSARGSVRAPYEQYF

d_call: TRBD2
clone_size: few
v_call: TRBV24-1
j_call: TRBJ2-2
cdr3_nt: TGTGCCACCAGTGATAACTACGGGGGGACCGGGGAGCTGTTTTTT
cdr3_aa: CATSDNYGGTGELFF

d_call: TRBD1
clone_size: many
v_call: TRBV5-1
j_call: TRBJ2-3
cdr3_nt: TGCGCCAGCAGCTTGTCCCCGACAGGGCTCGCAGATACGCAGTATTTT
cdr3_aa: CASSLSPTGLADTQYF

d_call: NA
clone_size: NA
v_call: TRBV20-1
j_call: TRBJ1-2
cdr3_nt: TGCAGTGCTAGCACAAACAGAGGGATCGGCTACACCTTC
cdr3_aa: CSASTNRGIGYTF

d_call: NA
clone_size: many
v_call: TRBV18
j_call: TRBJ1-5
cdr3_nt: TGTGCCAGCTCTGGACGCGAGGGAATCGGACAGCCCCAGCATTTT
cdr3_aa: CASSGREGIGQPQHF

d_call: TRBD1
clone_size: many
v_call: TRBV12-5
j_call: TRBJ2-1
cdr3_nt: TGTGCTAGTGGCCTCCCGGGACAGGGACGGTCTGAGCAGTTCTTC
cdr3_aa: CASGLPGQGRSEQFF

d_call: TRBD2
clone_size: many
v_call: TRBV7-2
j_call: TRBJ2-3
cdr3_nt: TGTGCCAGCAGCATGGGACTAGCGGGACACACAGATACGCAGTATTTT
cdr3_aa: CASSMGLAGHTDTQYF

d_call: TRBD1
clone_size: NA
v_call: TRBV6-1
j_call: TRBJ2-4
cdr3_nt: TGTGCCAGCAGTCAAGACAGGGGTAGGGAAATTCAGTACTTC
cdr3_aa: CASSQDRGREIQYF

d_call: NA
clone_size: many
v_call: TRBV5-1
j_call: TRBJ2-5
cdr3_nt: TGCGCCAGCAGTCCTGACCCCGAAGTGGAGACCCAGTACTTC
cdr3_aa: CASSPDPEVETQYF

d_call: NA
clone_size: NA
v_call: TRBV20-1
j_call: TRBJ1-5
cdr3_nt: TGCAGTGCTAGTTGGCAGGGCCGGAGCAATCAGCCCCAGCATTTT
cdr3_aa: CSASWQGRSNQPQHF

d_call: TRBD1
clone_size: NA
v_call: TRBV12-3/TRBV12-4
j_call: TRBJ2-1
cdr3_nt: TGTGCCAGCAGGACTCCGACAGGGTGGAATGAGCAGTTCTTC
cdr3_aa: CASRTPTGWNEQFF

d_call: NA
clone_size: few
v_call: TRBV5-1
j_call: TRBJ1-3
cdr3_nt: TGCGCCAGCAGCGCGCAGACAGCCGGAAACACCATATATTTT
cdr3_aa: CASSAQTAGNTIYF

d_call: NA
clone_size: many
v_call: TRBV5-1
j_call: TRBJ2-7
cdr3_nt: TGCGCCAGCAGCTTGGAACCAGGGTTCACCTACGAGCAGTACTTC
cdr3_aa: CASSLEPGFTYEQYF

d_call: NA
clone_size: NA
v_call: TRBV3-1
j_call: TRBJ2-5
cdr3_nt: TGTGCCAGCGGATCGAGGGATCTCGGCAGGGAGACCCAGTACTTC
cdr3_aa: CASGSRDLGRETQYF

d_call: NA
clone_size: NA
v_call: TRBV5-1
j_call: TRBJ1-4
cdr3_nt: TGCGCCAGCAGGGACGCAACTAATGAAAAACTGTTTTTT
cdr3_aa: CASRDATNEKLFF

d_call: NA
clone_size: many
v_call: TRBV20-1
j_call: TRBJ2-2
cdr3_nt: TGCAGTGCTAGGGGCAGCGGGGAGCTGTTTTTT
cdr3_aa: CSARGSGELFF

d_call: NA
clone_size: many
v_call: TRBV11-3
j_call: TRBJ1-1
cdr3_nt: TGTGCCAGCAGCCAATATACAGGGAAGGCTTTCTTT
cdr3_aa: CASSQYTGKAFF

d_call: NA
clone_size: many
v_call: TRBV6-5
j_call: TRBJ1-4
cdr3_nt: TGTGCCAGCAGTTCGAACTCGATGAGGGCTAATGAAAAACTGTTTTTT
cdr3_aa: CASSSNSMRANEKLFF

d_call: NA
clone_size: many
v_call: TRBV29-1
j_call: TRBJ1-2
cdr3_nt: TGCAGCGTTGTTCATGCAGGAACACCTGGCTACACCTTC
cdr3_aa: CSVVHAGTPGYTF